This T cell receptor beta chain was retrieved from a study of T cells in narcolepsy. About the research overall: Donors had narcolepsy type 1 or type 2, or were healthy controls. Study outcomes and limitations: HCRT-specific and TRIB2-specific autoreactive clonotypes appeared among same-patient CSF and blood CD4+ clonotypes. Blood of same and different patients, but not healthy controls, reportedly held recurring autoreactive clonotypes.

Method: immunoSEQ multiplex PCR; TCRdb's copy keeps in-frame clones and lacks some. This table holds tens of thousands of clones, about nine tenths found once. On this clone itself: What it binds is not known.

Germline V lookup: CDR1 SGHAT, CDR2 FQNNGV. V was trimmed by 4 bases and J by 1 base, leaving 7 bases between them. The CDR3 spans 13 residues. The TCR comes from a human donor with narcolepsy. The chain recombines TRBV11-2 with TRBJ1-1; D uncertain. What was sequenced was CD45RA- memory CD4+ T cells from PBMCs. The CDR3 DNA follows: TGTGCCAGCAGCTGGTGGGAGAACACTGAAGCTTTCTTT. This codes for CASSWWENTEAFF.